This record covers a single T cell receptor (beta chain). The junction and the germline gene differ at one end; a read error may be behind it. The CDR3 consists of 14 residues. Germline V gene sequence: CDR1 SQVTM, CDR2 ANQGSEA. Reverse transcription of 500 to 650 ng total RNA with a constant-region primer produced TCR beta cDNA. Each TCR beta library was derived from three nested multiplex PCR rounds that employed slightly modified ARM-PCR. Investigators reported that the first two PCR rounds, at approximately 11 cycles each, used TRBV1-TRBV30 forward primers with a C-beta reverse primer. TCRdb re-called the multiplex PCR reads through MiXCR, storing one row per CDR3 protein. The sample has 330,000 or so distinct CDR3 sequences, 65% seen once. They got blood RNA out of unsorted whole blood and also pulled out germline DNA. This specimen belongs to a study of tumor-infiltrating lymphocytes in primary liver carcinoma.

The V and J genes are TRBV29-1 and TRBJ2-5, with D possibly matching TRBD2 (6 bases). The sequence was obtained from a man between 35 and 55 years old with primary liver carcinoma and hepatitis B virus infection. Sequenced: peripheral blood. For the CDR3, the DNA is TGCAACGTTTTTAGGCTAACGGGAGACGAGACCCAGTACTTC. Its protein is CNVFRLTGDETQYF. Full variable domain (rest looked up from reference TRBV29-1 and TRBJ2-5): SAVISQKPSRDICQRGTSLTIQCQVDSQVTMMFWYRQQPGQSLTLIATANQGSEATYESGFVIDKFPISRPNLTFSTLTVSNMSPEDSSIYLCNVFRLTGDETQYFGPGTRLLVL.